A single sample gave rise to the 16 T cell receptor beta chains below, sequenced in a study of CD8+CD57+ T cells in acquired aplastic anemia. Genomic DNA was employed as the template in profiling TCR beta VDJ and CDR3. Via MiXCR, TCRdb re-called the reads, giving one row per CDR3 protein. The data contain around 180,000 distinct CDR3 sequences, over 60% of them singletons. The source material was sorted CD4+, CD8+, or CD8+CD57+ T cells (not recorded which) from PBMCs. These receptors all come from a human donor with severe aplastic anemia or a healthy control (not recorded which).

CDR3 bases: TGTGCCAGCAGTACTCCAGGGGGCGAGTGGGAAGGCAATCAGCCCCAGCATTTT. It specifies CASSTPGGEWEGNQPQHF. The J gene is TRBJ1-5, the V gene TRBV28; 8 positions match TRBD1. This CDR3 region has 18 residues. V trimming: 5 bases; J trimming: 2 bases; junction bases outside the gene matches: 14. The V gene's germline CDR1 is MDHEN and CDR2 SYDVKM.

The chain's CDR3 is CATSDTGTGHGYTF. For the CDR3, the DNA is TGTGCCACCAGTGATACCGGGACAGGACACGGCTACACCTTC. This rearrangement joins TRBV24-1 to TRBJ1-2, with 8 bases fitting TRBD1. This CDR3 has 14 residues. Trimming took 3 bases from V and 8 from J; bases not matched to a gene: 7. Germline V gene lookup returns CDR1 KGHDR and CDR2 SFDVKD.

The chain couples TRBV5-6 to TRBJ2-7; no reliable D call. CDR1 is SGHDT, CDR2 YYEEEE, per germline. The CDR3 sequence is 14 residues long. V shed 4 bases and J shed 4 bases, with 15 bases lying between them. CDR3 amino acids: CASSRSNVGYEQYF. CDR3 DNA sequence: TGTGCCAGCAGCCGCTCGAACGTAGGATACGAGCAGTACTTC.

V is TRBV7-6 and J is TRBJ2-7, with TRBD1 identical over 8 bases. The CDR3 runs to 15 residues. Germline CDR1 reads SGHVS; CDR2 reads FNYEAQ. V lost 1 base to trimming and J lost 6 bases; unmatched junction nucleotides: 8. In DNA, the CDR3 is TGTGCCAGCAGCTTAGAGACCAGGGGGCGCTCCGAGCAGTACTTC. Translating gives CASSLETRGRSEQYF.

This clonotype occurred a few times. The genes are TRBV10-3 and TRBJ2-1, with 7 bases that match TRBD1. Germline V gene sequence: CDR1 ENHRY, CDR2 SYGVKD. The CDR3 is made up of 14 amino acids. The ends lost 6 bases at V and 5 bases at J; junction bases unmatched: 7. CDR3 loop: CAISRTGEHNEQFF. The DNA of the CDR3 is TGTGCCATCAGCCGGACAGGAGAGCACAATGAGCAGTTCTTC.

The V call is TRBV14, the J call TRBJ2-1; D might be TRBD1 (6 bases). V lost 5 bases and J lost 8, with 13 bases in between. This CDR3 is built from 13 residues. From germline, CDR1 is SGHDN and CDR2 FVKESK. The CDR3 is CASSSPKGDEQFF. The CDR3 region has the DNA TGTGCCAGCAGCTCACCTAAGGGGGATGAGCAGTTCTTC.

Notes on this clonotype: This may be a read error, as it is one base from a much larger clone. V gene TRBV6-1 combines with J gene TRBJ1-4; no reliable D call. The CDR3 is made up of 13 amino acids. Germline lookup yields CDR1 MNHNS and CDR2 SASEGT. This CDR3 reads CASSYGYSEKPFF. The CDR3 region has the DNA TGTGCCAGCAGTTATGGTTACAGTGAAAAACCGTTTTTT.

About this clonotype itself: One end of the junction fails to match germline, which may point to a read error. The V gene is TRBV2, the J gene TRBJ2-7; 7 bases map to TRBD1. Germline CDR1 is SNHLY and CDR2 is FYNNEI. The CDR3 contains 17 residues. The CDR3 region has the DNA TGTGCCAGCAGTGAAGCATTTTCCACAGGGGTAATCTACGGGCAGTACTTC. This codes for CASSEAFSTGVIYGQYF.

The genes are TRBV2 and TRBJ1-1; the match to TRBD1 covers 8 bases. Looked up from germline, CDR1 is SNHLY and CDR2 is FYNNEI. The CDR3 has 13 amino acids. Losses at the gene ends were 6 bases for V and 3 bases for J; bases not matched to a gene: 3. CDR3 sequence (DNA): TGTGCCAGCAGAGGACAGGGCTACACTGAAGCTTTCTTT. Protein product: CASRGQGYTEAFF.

V and J are TRBV24-1 and TRBJ1-2; TRBD1 aligns across 9 bases. The germline gives CDR1 KGHDR, CDR2 SFDVKD. The CDR3 length is 15 residues. J lost 2 bases, V lost 3 bases, and 3 bases had no gene match. CDR3 nucleotide sequence: TGTGCCACCAGTGATCCTGACAGGGGGAACTATGGCTACACCTTC. Translation: CATSDPDRGNYGYTF.

The chain combines TRBV5-6 with TRBJ2-5; D remains unclear. Germline CDR1 SGHDT, CDR2 YYEEEE. Deletions cut 2 bases from V and 1 base from J, with 6 bases between. This CDR3 comprises 13 residues. The DNA of the CDR3 is TGTGCCAGCAGCTTCTGGGCCCAAGAGACCCAGTACTTC. Its translation is CASSFWAQETQYF. Complete variable domain (other parts from reference TRBV5-6 and TRBJ2-5): DAGVTQSPTHLIKTRGQQVTLRCSPKSGHDTVSWYQQALGQGPQFIFQYYEEEERQRGNFPDRFSGHQFPNYSSELNVNALLLGDSALYLCASSFWAQETQYFGPGTRLLVL.

This chain links TRBV7-9 with TRBJ2-7, with a possible D match to TRBD1 (7 bases). The CDR3 has 14 residues. Germline V gene sequence: CDR1 SEHNR, CDR2 FQNEAQ (reference sequence). V was cut by 5 bases and J by 0 bases, with 11 bases left in between. DNA of the CDR3: TGTGCCAGCAGCCAGGGGGGAAGCTCCTACGAGCAGTACTTC. It yields the protein CASSQGGSSYEQYF. Looking up the rest from reference TRBV7-9 and TRBJ2-7 gives the full variable domain: DTGVSQNPRHKITKRGQNVTFRCDPISEHNRLYWYRQTLGQGPEFLTYFQNEAQLEKSRLLSDRFSAERPKGSFSTLEIQRTEQGDSAMYLCASSQGGSSYEQYFGPGTRLTVT.

This clonotype was seen only a few times. The V call is TRBV20-1, the J call TRBJ2-7; D may be TRBD1 (5 bases). Germline-derived CDR1 and CDR2 are DFQATT and SNEGSKA (reference sequence). This CDR3 has 13 amino acids. Trimming left V 4 bases short and J 2 bases short, with 12 bases between. The CDR3 DNA reads TGCAGTGCTACCAACCAGGGAACCTACGAGCAGTACTTC. This encodes CSATNQGTYEQYF.

This clonotype was detected only a few times. The chain recombines TRBV27 with TRBJ1-4; D perhaps matches TRBD1 (6 bases). This CDR3 has 14 residues. The germline gives CDR1 MNHEY, CDR2 SMNVEV (reference sequence). With 2 bases removed from V and 5 bases from J, the gap between germline ends came to 9 bases. CDR3 coding DNA: TGTGCCAGCAGTTTAGGTCAGGGGAATGAAAAACTGTTTTTT. Residues: CASSLGQGNEKLFF.

This chain joins TRBV15 and TRBJ1-1, with D possibly matching TRBD1 (6 bases). The germline CDR1 and CDR2 sequences are LNHNV and YYDKDF (reference sequence). The CDR3 spans 14 residues. V was clipped by 4 bases and J by 1 base, with 10 bases between them. The CDR3 sequence: CATSTLQGNTEAFF. CDR3 nucleotides: TGTGCCACCAGCACCTTACAGGGGAACACTGAAGCTTTCTTT.

The genes are TRBV2 and TRBJ1-2; 8 nucleotides line up with TRBD1. Looked up from germline, CDR1 is SNHLY and CDR2 is FYNNEI. Germline trimming cut 7 bases from V and 6 bases from J; bases unmatched to any gene: 7. CDR3 length: 13 amino acids. As DNA, the CDR3 is TGTGCCAGCATTTCCGACAGGGGCAATGGCTACACCTTC. Translation: CASISDRGNGYTF.